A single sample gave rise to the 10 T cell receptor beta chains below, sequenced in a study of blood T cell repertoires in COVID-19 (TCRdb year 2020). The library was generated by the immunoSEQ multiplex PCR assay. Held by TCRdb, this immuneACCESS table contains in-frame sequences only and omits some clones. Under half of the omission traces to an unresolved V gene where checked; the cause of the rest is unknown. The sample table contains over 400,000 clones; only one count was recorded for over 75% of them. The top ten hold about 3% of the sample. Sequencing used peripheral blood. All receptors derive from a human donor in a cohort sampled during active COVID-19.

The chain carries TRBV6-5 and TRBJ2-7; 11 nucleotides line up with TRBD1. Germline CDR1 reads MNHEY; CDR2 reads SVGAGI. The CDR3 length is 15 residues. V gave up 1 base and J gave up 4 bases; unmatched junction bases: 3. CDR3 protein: CASSYLDRGPYEQYF. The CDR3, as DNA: TGTGCCAGCAGTTACTTGGACAGGGGGCCTTACGAGCAGTACTTC.

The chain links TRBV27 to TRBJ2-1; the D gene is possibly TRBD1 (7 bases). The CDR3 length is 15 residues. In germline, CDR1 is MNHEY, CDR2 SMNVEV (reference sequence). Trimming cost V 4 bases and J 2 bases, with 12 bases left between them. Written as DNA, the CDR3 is TGTGCCAGCAGTTCCGGAGGGGGCCCCTACAATGAGCAGTTCTTC. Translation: CASSSGGGPYNEQFF.

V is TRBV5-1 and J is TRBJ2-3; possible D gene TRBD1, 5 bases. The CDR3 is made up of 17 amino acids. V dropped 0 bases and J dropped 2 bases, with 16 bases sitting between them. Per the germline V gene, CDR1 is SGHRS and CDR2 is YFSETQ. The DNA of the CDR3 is TGCGCCAGCAGCTTGGAGGGCCGGACACTGAACACAGATACGCAGTATTTT. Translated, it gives CASSLEGRTLNTDTQYF.

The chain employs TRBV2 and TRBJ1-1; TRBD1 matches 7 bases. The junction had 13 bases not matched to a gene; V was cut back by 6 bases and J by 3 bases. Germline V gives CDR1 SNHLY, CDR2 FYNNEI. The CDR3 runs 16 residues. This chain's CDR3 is CASRRGPGVADTEAFF. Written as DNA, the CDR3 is TGTGCCAGCAGGAGGGGGCCAGGGGTCGCGGACACTGAAGCTTTCTTT.

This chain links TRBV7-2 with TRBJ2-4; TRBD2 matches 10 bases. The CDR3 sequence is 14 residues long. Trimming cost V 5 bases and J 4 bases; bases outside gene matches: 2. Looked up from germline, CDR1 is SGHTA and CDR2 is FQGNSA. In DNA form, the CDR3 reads TGTGCCAGCAGCCCGGGACTAGCGAAAAACATTCAGTACTTC. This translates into CASSPGLAKNIQYF.

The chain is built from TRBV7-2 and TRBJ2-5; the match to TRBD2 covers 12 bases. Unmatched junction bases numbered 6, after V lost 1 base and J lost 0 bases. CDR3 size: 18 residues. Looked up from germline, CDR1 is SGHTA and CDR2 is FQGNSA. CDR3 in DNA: TGTGCCAGCAGCTTAGTACTAGCGGGAGGACCCGACCAAGAGACCCAGTACTTC. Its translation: CASSLVLAGGPDQETQYF.

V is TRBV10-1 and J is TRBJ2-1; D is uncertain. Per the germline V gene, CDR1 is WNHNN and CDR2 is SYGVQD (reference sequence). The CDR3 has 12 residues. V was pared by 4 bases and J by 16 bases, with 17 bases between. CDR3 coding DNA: TGCGCCAGCAGTGCGGTCCCCCAAGAGGTATTCTTC. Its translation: CASSAVPQEVFF.

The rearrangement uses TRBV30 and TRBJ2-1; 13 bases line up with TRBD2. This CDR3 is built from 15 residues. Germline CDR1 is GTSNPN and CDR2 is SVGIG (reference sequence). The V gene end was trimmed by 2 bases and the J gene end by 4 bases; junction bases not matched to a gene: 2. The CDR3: CAWSMGLAGYNEQFF. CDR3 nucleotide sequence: TGTGCCTGGAGTATGGGACTAGCGGGGTACAATGAGCAGTTCTTC.

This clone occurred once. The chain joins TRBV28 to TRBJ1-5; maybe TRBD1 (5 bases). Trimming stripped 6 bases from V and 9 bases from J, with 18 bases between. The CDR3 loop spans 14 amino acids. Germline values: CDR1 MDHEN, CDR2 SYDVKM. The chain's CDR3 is CASSRGQGLWPQHF. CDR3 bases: TGTGCCAGCAGCCGAGGACAAGGCTTGTGGCCCCAGCATTTT.

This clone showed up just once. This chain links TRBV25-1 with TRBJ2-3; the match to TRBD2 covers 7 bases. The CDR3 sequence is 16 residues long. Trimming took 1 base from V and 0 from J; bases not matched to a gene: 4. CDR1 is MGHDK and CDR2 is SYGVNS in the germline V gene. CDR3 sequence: CASSEFKRGSTDTQYF. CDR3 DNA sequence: TGTGCCAGCAGTGAATTCAAGCGGGGAAGCACAGATACGCAGTATTTT.